Below, 13 T cell receptor beta chains from the same sample are listed, as sequenced in a study of low-dose radiotherapy and immunotherapy resistance in tumors. TRAV- and TRBV-specific primers were used for first-strand cDNA, which covered alpha and beta chains. Both a constant-region primer and a V-primer adapter served to amplify TCRs across roughly 20 PCR cycles. One entry per CDR3 protein results from TCRdb running MiXCR on the reads. The table includes around 100,000 distinct CDR3 sequences, around 21% detected once. The time point is: after trial treatment. The treatment was: LDRT plus nivolumab, ipilimumab, low-dose cyclophosphamide and aspirin (RACIN trial). Sequenced material: PBMCs, taken after low-dose radiotherapy plus immunotherapy. The receptors were sampled from a male donor with prostate cancer.

This clonotype was seen many times. The chain has TRBV20-1 and TRBJ2-3, with 9 bases lining up with TRBD2. This CDR3 spans 13 amino acids. Looked up from germline, CDR1 is DFQATT and CDR2 is SNEGSKA (reference sequence). Trimming took 5 bases from V and 5 from J; bases not matched to a gene: 5. The CDR3 protein is CSAPGLAVDTQYF. CDR3 nucleotides: TGCAGTGCTCCGGGACTAGCAGTAGATACGCAGTATTTT.

The rearrangement joins TRBV28 to TRBJ2-1; 9 bases line up with TRBD2. In germline, CDR1 is MDHEN, CDR2 SYDVKM. This CDR3 contains 14 residues. The V gene end was trimmed by 6 bases and the J gene end by 4 bases; junction bases not matched to a gene: 4. CDR3 in amino acids: CASRDSGGYNEQFF. DNA for the CDR3: TGTGCCAGCAGAGATAGCGGGGGTTACAATGAGCAGTTCTTC.

The table lists this clonotype with many counts. The gene calls are TRBV14 and TRBJ1-1; no clear D. This CDR3 contains 11 residues. CDR1 is SGHDN, CDR2 FVKESK, per germline. V was shortened by 6 bases and J by 4 bases, with 6 bases between the two germline ends. CDR3 in amino acids: CASRKGTEAFF. In DNA, the CDR3 is TGTGCCAGCAGAAAAGGCACTGAAGCTTTCTTT.

This clonotype appeared many times. The chain links TRBV19 to TRBJ1-2; no definite D call. V shed 3 bases and J shed 8 bases, with 16 bases lying between them. CDR3 length equals 14 residues. Germline CDR1 and CDR2: LNHDA and SQIVND (reference sequence). CDR3 in DNA: TGTGCCAGTAGTATTAGTAACGTGCAGTCCGGCTACACCTTC. Protein: CASSISNVQSGYTF.

Note on this clonotype: It is likely a read error: a sequence one base away is far more abundant. This chain connects TRBV28 to TRBJ2-7, with D perhaps given as TRBD1 or TRBD2 (5 bases each). The CDR3 spans 14 residues. From germline, CDR1 is MDHEN and CDR2 SYDVKM. The CDR3: CASAGRLGSYVQYF. The CDR3 region has the DNA TGTGCCAGCGCAGGGAGACTCGGCTCCTACGTGCAGTACTTC.

There are many counts of this clonotype. This chain links TRBV9 with TRBJ2-5, with 8 bases aligning to TRBD2. Germline V gene data show CDR1 as SGDLS and CDR2 as YYNGEE. CDR3 size: 15 residues. After removal of 0 bases from V and 4 bases from J, the junction contained 5 bases not matched to a gene. CDR3 loop: CASSVGAGVRETQYF. The CDR3 nucleotides read TGTGCCAGCAGCGTAGGAGCGGGGGTGCGAGAGACCCAGTACTTC.

This clonotype was recorded at least ten times. The chain is built from TRBV5-6 and TRBJ2-3; either TRBD1 or TRBD2 may fit D (5 bases each). The CDR3 is made up of 16 amino acids. CDR1 SGHDT and CDR2 YYEEEE come from the germline V gene. V lost 7 bases to trimming and J lost 4 bases, with 22 bases between them. The CDR3 spells CASSPEGTVLADTQYF. The CDR3, as DNA: TGTGCCAGCTCCCCCGAGGGGACGGTGTTGGCAGATACGCAGTATTTT.

This clonotype was seen repeatedly, ten times or more. V is TRBV10-2 and J is TRBJ2-1; 11 nucleotides line up with TRBD1. This CDR3 region has 17 residues. CDR1 is WSHSY and CDR2 is SAAADI in the germline V gene. V dropped 8 bases and J dropped 9; count of bases not matched to a gene: 18. The CDR3 sequence is CASGPHVWTGGTGEQFF. In DNA, the CDR3 is TGCGCCAGCGGCCCTCACGTCTGGACAGGGGGCACAGGTGAGCAGTTCTTC.

This clonotype was seen repeatedly, ten times or more. V gene TRBV5-1 combines with J gene TRBJ1-6; TRBD1 matches at 7 bases. This CDR3 is 16 amino acids long. The germline CDR1 and CDR2 sequences are SGHRS and YFSETQ. With V trimmed by 3 bases and J by 5 bases, 8 bases remained unmatched. CDR3 protein: CASSSSDRDNNSPLHF. The CDR3 DNA reads TGCGCCAGCAGCTCCTCAGACAGGGACAATAATTCACCCCTCCACTTT. The entire variable domain, with the rest obtained from reference TRBV5-1 and TRBJ1-6, is as follows: KAGVTQTPRYLIKTRGQQVTLSCSPISGHRSVSWYQQTPGQGLQFLFEYFSETQRNKGNFPGRFSGRQFSNSRSEMNVSTLELGDSALYLCASSSSDRDNNSPLHFGNGTRLTVT.

This clonotype showed up many times. The chain carries TRBV18 and TRBJ2-6; TRBD1 aligns across 9 bases. Germline CDR1 is KGHSH and CDR2 is LQKENI. The CDR3 loop spans 16 amino acids. Germline trimming cut 2 bases from V and 2 bases from J; bases unmatched to any gene: 1. The CDR3 loop is CASSPTGGAGANVLTF. DNA for the CDR3: TGTGCCAGCTCACCAACAGGGGGCGCTGGGGCCAACGTCCTGACTTTC. The variable domain in full, with the rest retrieved from reference TRBV18 and TRBJ2-6, is NAGVMQNPRHLVRRRGQEARLRCSPMKGHSHVYWYRQLPEEGLKFMVYLQKENIIDESGMPKERFSAEFPKEGPSILRIQQVVRGDSAAYFCASSPTGGAGANVLTFGAGSRLTVL.

This clonotype has at least ten counts. Its ends do not fully match the called genes, so a read error is possible. The chain carries TRBV5-4 and TRBJ1-1; TRBD1 matches at 8 bases. Germline V CDR1 and CDR2: SGHNT, YYREEE (reference sequence). The CDR3 runs to 15 residues. This CDR3 is CASSLGGQESPEAFF. CDR3 DNA: TGCGCCAGCAGCTTGGGGGGACAGGAATCCCCTGAAGCTTTCTTT.

As for this clonotype: A read error likely explains this, since a far larger clone differs by one base. The rearrangement joins TRBV5-1 to TRBJ1-2, with 10 bases fitting TRBD1. CDR3 size: 16 residues. Germline-derived CDR1 and CDR2 are SGHRS and YFSETQ. The CDR3 spells CASSLVGQGNHYGYTF. In DNA form, the CDR3 reads TGTGCCAGCAGCTTGGTGGGACAGGGGAACCACTATGGCTACACCTTC.

This clonotype was picked up many times. The gene calls are TRBV7-2 and TRBJ2-5; 8 bases are shared with TRBD2. CDR3 size: 15 residues. V shed 5 bases, J shed 4 bases, and the junction held 9 bases outside the gene matches. Germline CDR1 and CDR2: SGHTA and FQGNSA. The CDR3 DNA sequence: TGTGCCAGCAGCCCAACTGGGACTAGGGGAGAGACCCAGTACTTC. The encoded protein is CASSPTGTRGETQYF.